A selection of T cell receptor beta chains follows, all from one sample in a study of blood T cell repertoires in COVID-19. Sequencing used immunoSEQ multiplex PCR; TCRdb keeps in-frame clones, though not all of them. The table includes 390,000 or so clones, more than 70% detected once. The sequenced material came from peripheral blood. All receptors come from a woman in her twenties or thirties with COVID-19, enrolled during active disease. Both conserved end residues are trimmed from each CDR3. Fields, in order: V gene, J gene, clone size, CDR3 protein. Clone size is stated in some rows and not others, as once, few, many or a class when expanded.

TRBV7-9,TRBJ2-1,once,ASSPPGREQF
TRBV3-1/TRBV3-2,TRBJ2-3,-,ASSRLAGTDTQY
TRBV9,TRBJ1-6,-,ASSVDQGTNSPLH
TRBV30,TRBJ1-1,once,AWSQGGFTEAF
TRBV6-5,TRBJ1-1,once,ASSYGGTSEAF
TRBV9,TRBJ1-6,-,ASSVDDGRSPLH
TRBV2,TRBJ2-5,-,ASSSGETQY
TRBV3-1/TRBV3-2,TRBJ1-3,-,ASSQDLTGGTGNTIY
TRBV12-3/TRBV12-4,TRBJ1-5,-,ASSLSQNQPQH
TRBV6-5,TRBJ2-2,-,ASRGQGTGELF
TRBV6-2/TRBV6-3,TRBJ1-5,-,ASSYGQVVATPQH
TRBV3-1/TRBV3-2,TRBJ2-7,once,ASSRRAQIREQY
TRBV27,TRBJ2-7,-,ASRLGRGLEQY
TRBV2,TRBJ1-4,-,ASSVGRFNEKLF
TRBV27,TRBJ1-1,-,ASSFRTHLYTEAF
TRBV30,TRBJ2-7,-,AWSASLYEQY
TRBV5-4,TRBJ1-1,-,ASSPGTGGSNTEAF
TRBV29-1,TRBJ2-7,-,SVGRPSGEQY
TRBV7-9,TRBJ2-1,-,ASSFGSGGGAYNEQF